The T cell receptor (beta chain) under discussion was sequenced for a study of Graves' ophthalmopathy and Graves' hyperthyroidism. V was pared by 3 bases and J by 3 bases, with 11 bases between. The CDR3 is 14 residues long. This clonotype came up many times. Its target is not known. Clinical symptoms, serum thyroxine, TRAb, thyroid ultrasound and orbital computed tomography formed the basis of diagnosis. Whole-study findings and limits: Its predictions of ophthalmopathy progression gave the model roughly 71% sensitivity and almost 75% specificity.

RNA transcripts were the source from which TCR beta CDR3 regions were amplified. HTBI primers were employed in first-round RT-PCR, then a second-round multiplex PCR followed. TCRdb ran MiXCR on the multiplex PCR reads and lists one entry per CDR3 protein. The table records approximately 480,000 distinct CDR3 sequences, approximately 14% of them present only once. This chain uses TRBV12-3 or TRBV12-4 with TRBJ1-2; a weak D match, TRBD1 (6 bases). This receptor was taken from a woman aged 25 to 39 with Graves' ophthalmopathy. Sequenced: blood. The CDR3 DNA sequence: TGTGCCAGCAGTTTTGACGCAGGGGACTATGGCTACACCTTC. This encodes CASSFDAGDYGYTF.